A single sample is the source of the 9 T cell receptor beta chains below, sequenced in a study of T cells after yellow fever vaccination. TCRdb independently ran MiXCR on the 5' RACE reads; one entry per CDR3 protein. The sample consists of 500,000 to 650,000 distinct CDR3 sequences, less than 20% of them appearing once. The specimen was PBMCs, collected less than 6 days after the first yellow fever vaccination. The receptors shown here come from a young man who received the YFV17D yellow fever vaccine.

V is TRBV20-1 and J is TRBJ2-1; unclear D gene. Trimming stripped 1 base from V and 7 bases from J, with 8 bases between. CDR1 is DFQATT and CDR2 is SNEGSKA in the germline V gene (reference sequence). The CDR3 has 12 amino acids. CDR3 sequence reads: CSARGSLNEQFF. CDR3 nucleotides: TGCAGTGCTAGAGGCTCCCTTAATGAGCAGTTCTTC.

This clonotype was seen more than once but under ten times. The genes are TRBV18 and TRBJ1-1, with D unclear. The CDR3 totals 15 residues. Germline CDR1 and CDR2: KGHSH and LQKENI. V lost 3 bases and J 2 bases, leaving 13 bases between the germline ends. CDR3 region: CASSPHPPDNTEAFF. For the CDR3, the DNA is TGTGCCAGCTCACCTCACCCCCCAGACAACACTGAAGCTTTCTTT.

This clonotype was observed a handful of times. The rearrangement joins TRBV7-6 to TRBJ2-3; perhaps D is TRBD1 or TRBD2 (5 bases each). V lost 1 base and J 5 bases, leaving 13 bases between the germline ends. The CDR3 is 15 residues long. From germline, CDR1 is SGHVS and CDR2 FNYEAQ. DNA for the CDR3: TGTGCCAGCAGCTTAGGTGGGACCCTGGGAGATACGCAGTATTTT. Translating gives CASSLGGTLGDTQYF.

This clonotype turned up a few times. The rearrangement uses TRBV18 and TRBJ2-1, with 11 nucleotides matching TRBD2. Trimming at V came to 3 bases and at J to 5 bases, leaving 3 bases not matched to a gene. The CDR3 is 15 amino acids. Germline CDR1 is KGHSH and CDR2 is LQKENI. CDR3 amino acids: CASSPMTSGNNEQFF. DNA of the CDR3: TGTGCCAGCTCACCGATGACTAGCGGGAACAATGAGCAGTTCTTC. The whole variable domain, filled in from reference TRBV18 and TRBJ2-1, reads NAGVMQNPRHLVRRRGQEARLRCSPMKGHSHVYWYRQLPEEGLKFMVYLQKENIIDESGMPKERFSAEFPKEGPSILRIQQVVRGDSAAYFCASSPMTSGNNEQFFGPGTRLTVL.

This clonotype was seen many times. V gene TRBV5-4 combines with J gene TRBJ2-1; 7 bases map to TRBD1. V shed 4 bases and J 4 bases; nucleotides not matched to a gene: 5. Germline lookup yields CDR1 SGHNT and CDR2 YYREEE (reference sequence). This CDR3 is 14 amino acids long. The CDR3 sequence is CASSLGTEYNEQFF. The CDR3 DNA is TGTGCCAGCAGCCTCGGGACAGAGTACAATGAGCAGTTCTTC. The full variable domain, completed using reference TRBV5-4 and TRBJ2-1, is ETGVTQSPTHLIKTRGQQVTLRCSSQSGHNTVSWYQQALGQGPQFIFQYYREEENGRGNFPPRFSGLQFPNYSSELNVNALELDDSALYLCASSLGTEYNEQFFGPGTRLTVL.

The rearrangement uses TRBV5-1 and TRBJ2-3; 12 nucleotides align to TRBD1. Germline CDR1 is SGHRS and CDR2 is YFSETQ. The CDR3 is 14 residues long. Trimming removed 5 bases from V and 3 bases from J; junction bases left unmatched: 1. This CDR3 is CASRGQGATDTQYF. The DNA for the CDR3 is TGCGCCAGCAGGGGACAGGGGGCAACAGATACGCAGTATTTT.

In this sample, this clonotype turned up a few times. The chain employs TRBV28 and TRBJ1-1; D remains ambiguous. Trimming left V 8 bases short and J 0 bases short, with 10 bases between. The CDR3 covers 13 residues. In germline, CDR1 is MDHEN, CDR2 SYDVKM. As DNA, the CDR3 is TGTGCCAGCCTCGACGGGTTGAACACTGAAGCTTTCTTT. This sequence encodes CASLDGLNTEAFF.

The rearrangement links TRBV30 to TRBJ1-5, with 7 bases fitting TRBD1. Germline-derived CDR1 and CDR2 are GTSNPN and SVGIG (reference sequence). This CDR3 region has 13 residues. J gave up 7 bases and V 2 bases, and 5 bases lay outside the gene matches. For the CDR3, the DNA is TGTGCCTGGAGTACAGGGGCGGGCCAGCCCCAGCATTTT. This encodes CAWSTGAGQPQHF.

The CDR3 DNA follows: TGCGCCAGCAGCCAAAGGGGAGGCCATGAGCAGTTCTTC. It encodes CASSQRGGHEQFF. The J gene is TRBJ2-1, the V gene TRBV4-3; D may be TRBD2 (6 bases). Between the trimmed V and J ends, which lost 2 bases and 8 bases, there was a span of 10 bases. Germline V gene lookup returns CDR1 LGHNA and CDR2 YSLEER. The CDR3 extends over 13 amino acids.